These 25 T cell receptor beta chains were all obtained from the same sample, sequenced in a study of shared clonotypes between healthy human individuals. Sequencing used immunoSEQ multiplex PCR; TCRdb keeps in-frame clones, though not all of them. The sample has some 790,000 clones; roughly 72% are singletons. The sequenced sample consisted of memory CD4+ T cells sorted from blood. Subset: CD45RA-negative fraction. These receptors were obtained from a woman younger than 45 in good health.

This sequence joins TRBV5-5 and TRBJ1-5; 10 bases map to TRBD1. CDR3 size: 15 residues. With V trimmed by 3 bases and J by 4 bases, 4 bases remained unmatched. The germline gives CDR1 SGHKS, CDR2 YYEKEE (reference sequence). The CDR3 loop is CASSSGQGRNQPQHF. The CDR3 nucleotides read TGTGCCAGCAGCTCGGGACAGGGGAGAAATCAGCCCCAGCATTTT.

J is TRBJ1-2 and V is TRBV10-3; 7 nucleotides agree with TRBD1. The CDR3 totals 16 residues. J gave up 4 bases and V 2 bases, and 10 bases lay outside the gene matches. Germline V gene sequence: CDR1 ENHRY, CDR2 SYGVKD. The CDR3 spells CAISETTGGGIYGYTF. CDR3 DNA sequence: TGTGCCATCAGTGAGACCACAGGAGGGGGCATCTATGGCTACACCTTC.

This clone appeared once. Different DNA sequences within this sample yield the same CDR3. The CDR3 sequence is CASSLGRRTDTQYF. CDR3 bases: TGCGCCAGCAGCCTGGGGAGACGCACAGATACGCAGTATTTT. This sequence joins TRBV5-1 and TRBJ2-3; D possibly corresponds to TRBD2 (5 bases). CDR3 size: 14 residues. CDR1 and CDR2 from the germline V gene are SGHRS and YFSETQ. Trimming shortened V by 4 bases and J by 1 base, and 10 bases separated the two germline ends.

This clone has more than one count but fewer than ten. V gene TRBV7-9 combines with J gene TRBJ2-7, with 9 bases lining up with TRBD2. The CDR3 loop spans 18 amino acids. Germline V gene sequence: CDR1 SEHNR, CDR2 FQNEAQ (reference sequence). The J segment lost 7 bases and the V segment lost 1 base, leaving 17 bases of the junction unmatched. CDR3 amino acids: CASSLVVVTGTSNQEQYF. The CDR3 bases are TGTGCCAGCAGCTTAGTTGTGGTAACCGGGACTAGCAATCAGGAGCAGTACTTC.

V usage is TRBV2 and J usage is TRBJ1-4; 7 bases fit TRBD1. The CDR3 is 14 residues long. Germline CDR1 is SNHLY and CDR2 is FYNNEI. V shed 5 bases, J shed 6 bases, and the junction held 6 bases outside the gene matches. CDR3 loop: CASSQGEGDEKLFF. The CDR3 nucleotides are TGTGCCAGCAGTCAGGGGGAGGGGGATGAAAAACTGTTTTTT.

The DNA for the CDR3 is TGTGCCAGCAGAACAGGGGCCCAGAACACCGGGGAGCTGTTTTTT. It encodes CASRTGAQNTGELFF. The J gene is TRBJ2-2, the V gene TRBV6-5; 7 nucleotides align to TRBD1. There are 15 residues in the CDR3. V shed 6 bases and J 1 base; nucleotides not matched to a gene: 5. Germline-derived CDR1 and CDR2 are MNHEY and SVGAGI.

CDR3 sequence: CASSLVGGRNQPQHF. CDR3 DNA: TGTGCCAGCAGCTTAGTTGGAGGGCGGAATCAGCCCCAGCATTTT. The chain joins TRBV11-2 to TRBJ1-5; D remains ambiguous. CDR1 is SGHAT, CDR2 FQNNGV, per germline. With 1 base removed from V and 4 bases from J, the gap between germline ends came to 11 bases. The CDR3 totals 15 residues.

Ten or more counts support this clone. Other DNA sequences in this sample translate to the same CDR3. The CDR3 reads CASSPYLNTEAFF. The DNA of the CDR3 is TGTGCCAGCAGCCCCTACTTGAACACTGAAGCTTTCTTT. The chain carries TRBV7-2 and TRBJ1-1; D unclear. V gave up 5 bases and J gave up 0 bases, with 7 bases separating them. The V gene's germline CDR1 is SGHTA and CDR2 FQGNSA. The CDR3 runs 13 residues.

As to this clone: Only one base separates this from a far larger clonotype, so it likely reflects a read error. The chain recombines TRBV10-1 with TRBJ1-1; 7 positions agree with TRBD1. In germline, CDR1 is WNHNN, CDR2 SYGVQD (reference sequence). The CDR3 extends over 13 amino acids. Trimming took 7 bases from V and 0 from J; bases not matched to a gene: 2. CDR3 sequence: CASTGQVNTEAFF. In DNA, the CDR3 is TGCGCCAGCACCGGACAGGTGAACACTGAAGCTTTCTTT.

This clone has more than one count but fewer than ten. This chain links TRBV5-1 with TRBJ2-1, with 11 positions matching TRBD2. Trimming cost V 0 bases and J 5 bases; bases outside gene matches: 10. Germline CDR1 is SGHRS and CDR2 is YFSETQ. The CDR3 totals 18 residues. The CDR3 DNA reads TGCGCCAGCAGCTTGGGTCCCCAAGGTAGCGGGGGGGACAATGAGCAGTTCTTC. This sequence encodes CASSLGPQGSGGDNEQFF.

V and J are TRBV18 and TRBJ1-1; no firm D call. Germline V gene lookup returns CDR1 KGHSH and CDR2 LQKENI. The germline V and J ends were trimmed by 3 bases and 0 bases, with 14 bases remaining between them. CDR3 length equals 16 residues. CDR3 DNA: TGTGCCAGCTCACCCACCTATGCATCCATGAACACTGAAGCTTTCTTT. Translation: CASSPTYASMNTEAFF.

This sequence joins TRBV10-1 and TRBJ2-3; tentative D call: TRBD2 (5 bases). With 4 bases removed from V and 2 bases from J, the gap between germline ends came to 13 bases. In germline, CDR1 is WNHNN, CDR2 SYGVQD (reference sequence). The CDR3 spans 15 residues. Written as DNA, the CDR3 is TGCGCCAGCAGTGCCTTGTCCGGGGACACAGATACGCAGTATTTT. Protein product: CASSALSGDTDTQYF.

In DNA form, the CDR3 reads TGTGCCAGCTCGTTATCGGGCGGCTACGAGCAGTACTTC. This sequence encodes CASSLSGGYEQYF. The gene calls are TRBV9 and TRBJ2-7; D call uncertain. V lost 7 bases and J lost 3, with 14 bases in between. This CDR3 contains 13 residues. Per germline, CDR1 SGDLS and CDR2 YYNGEE.

The genes are TRBV11-2 and TRBJ2-1; tentatively, D is TRBD2 (5 bases). Trimming shortened V by 2 bases and J by 3 bases, and 11 bases separated the two germline ends. The CDR3 covers 15 residues. Germline CDR1 is SGHAT and CDR2 is FQNNGV. CDR3 amino acids: CASSLRETSYNEQFF. The CDR3 nucleotides read TGTGCCAGCAGCTTAAGAGAAACTAGCTACAATGAGCAGTTCTTC. Combining the CDR3 with reference TRBV11-2 and TRBJ2-1 gives the whole variable domain EAGVAQSPRYKIIEKRQSVAFWCNPISGHATLYWYQQILGQGPKLLIQFQNNGVVDDSQLPKDRFSAERLKGVDSTLKIQPAKLEDSAVYLCASSLRETSYNEQFFGPGTRLTVL.

This sequence joins TRBV2 and TRBJ1-3; D might be TRBD1 (6 bases). In germline, CDR1 is SNHLY, CDR2 FYNNEI. The germline V and J ends were trimmed by 7 bases and 2 bases, with 9 bases remaining between them. The CDR3 is 13 residues long. The CDR3 protein is CASTTGTGNTIYF. The CDR3 nucleotides are TGTGCCAGCACTACAGGGACTGGAAACACCATATATTTT.

The rearrangement uses TRBV29-1 and TRBJ2-3; TRBD1 matches 7 bases. The CDR3 is 13 amino acids. V lost 4 bases and J lost 5; bases outside the gene matches: 6. Germline-derived CDR1 and CDR2 are SQVTM and ANQGSEA. For the CDR3, the DNA is TGCAGCGTTGGAGGGGGCTTAGGAGATACGCAGTATTTT. This codes for CSVGGGLGDTQYF.

J is TRBJ1-5 and V is TRBV6-5; D gene ambiguous. CDR3 length: 14 amino acids. Germline CDR1 is MNHEY and CDR2 is SVGAGI. V lost 5 bases and J lost 4, with 12 bases in between. The CDR3 is CASSRLSQNQPQHF. The CDR3 DNA reads as TGTGCCAGCAGTCGTTTGTCGCAGAATCAGCCCCAGCATTTT.

A few counts support this clone. In the same sample, other DNA sequences code for this CDR3. V and J are TRBV7-9 and TRBJ1-5; possibly TRBD1 for D (5 bases). Looked up from germline, CDR1 is SEHNR and CDR2 is FQNEAQ (reference sequence). Trimming took off 5 bases at V and 4 bases at J, with 6 bases between the two ends. This CDR3 is built from 12 residues. The CDR3 sequence is CASSRGNQPQHF. The CDR3 DNA reads as TGTGCCAGCAGCCGGGGGAATCAGCCCCAGCATTTT.

The genes are TRBV5-1 and TRBJ2-7; 10 bases line up with TRBD2. J was trimmed by 3 bases and V by 0 bases; bases with no gene match: 3. Looked up from germline, CDR1 is SGHRS and CDR2 is YFSETQ. The CDR3 consists of 15 residues. In DNA, the CDR3 is TGCGCCAGCAGCTTGGCTTCTAGCGGGAGCTACGAGCAGTACTTC. Its translation is CASSLASSGSYEQYF. The variable domain in full, completed from reference TRBV5-1 and TRBJ2-7, reads KAGVTQTPRYLIKTRGQQVTLSCSPISGHRSVSWYQQTPGQGLQFLFEYFSETQRNKGNFPGRFSGRQFSNSRSEMNVSTLELGDSALYLCASSLASSGSYEQYFGPGTRLTVT.

This rearrangement joins TRBV5-1 to TRBJ1-2, with TRBD1 matching over 7 bases. V dropped 3 bases and J dropped 7; count of bases not matched to a gene: 9. CDR1 is SGHRS, CDR2 YFSETQ, per germline. This CDR3 contains 14 residues. CDR3 bases: TGCGCCAGCAGCTGGGGGACAGTAGCTGGTGGCTACACCTTC. Amino acids: CASSWGTVAGGYTF.

In this sample, this clone turned up once. The rearrangement links TRBV10-1 to TRBJ2-7, with 8 bases that match TRBD2. The CDR3 is 15 amino acids. CDR1 is WNHNN, CDR2 SYGVQD, per germline (reference sequence). The V gene end was trimmed by 2 bases and the J gene end by 2 bases; junction bases not matched to a gene: 5. This chain's CDR3 is CASSEKSGGPYEQYF. For the CDR3, the DNA is TGCGCCAGCAGTGAGAAGTCGGGAGGGCCCTACGAGCAGTACTTC.

V usage is TRBV5-4 and J usage is TRBJ2-7; D is unresolved. V was shortened by 0 bases and J by 2 bases, with 6 bases between the two germline ends. This CDR3 is 13 amino acids long. Germline V lookup: CDR1 SGHNT, CDR2 YYREEE (reference sequence). The CDR3, as DNA: TGTGCCAGCAGCTTGGCCAATACCTACGAGCAGTACTTC. As protein: CASSLANTYEQYF.

This clone was counted only a few times. The chain employs TRBV30 and TRBJ2-3, with 8 positions matching TRBD2. CDR1 is GTSNPN and CDR2 is SVGIG in the germline V gene (reference sequence). With 1 base clipped from V and 11 bases from J, the junction kept 11 bases outside the gene matches. The CDR3 consists of 14 residues. The CDR3 protein is CAWSADSSGSRQYF. The CDR3, as DNA: TGTGCCTGGAGTGCCGATTCGAGCGGGAGTAGGCAGTATTTT.

This clone was observed a handful of times. This CDR3 is also generated by other DNA sequences in the sample. V is TRBV5-1 and J is TRBJ2-1, with unresolved D. Trimming cost V 3 bases and J 3 bases, with 13 bases left between them. CDR1 SGHRS and CDR2 YFSETQ come from the germline V gene. The length of the CDR3 is 15 residues. In nucleotides, the CDR3 is TGCGCCAGCAGCTCAGACTCAGCCAGCTACAATGAGCAGTTCTTC. Translation gives CASSSDSASYNEQFF.

Note on this clone: This sequence may be a read error, since a much larger clone differs from it by one base. The V call is TRBV7-9, the J call TRBJ2-7, with 9 bases matching TRBD1. The J segment lost 2 bases and the V segment lost 5 bases, leaving 4 bases of the junction unmatched. There are 14 residues in the CDR3. The germline CDR1 and CDR2 sequences are SEHNR and FQNEAQ (reference sequence). The CDR3 protein is CASSPGQGTYEQYF. As DNA, the CDR3 is TGTGCCAGCAGCCCCGGACAGGGGACCTACGAGCAGTACTTC.